This T cell receptor (beta chain) was profiled in a study of blood T cell repertoires in COVID-19. This clone was seen only once. Germline CDR1 reads ENHRY; CDR2 reads SYGVKD. The CDR3 totals 14 residues. J gave up 5 bases and V 4 bases, and 6 bases lay outside the gene matches. Clones were sequenced by immunoSEQ multiplex PCR, and TCRdb holds only the in-frame ones, with some missing. Of fewer than 300,000 clones detected, approximately 85% appear once; the ten largest clones hold approximately 4.2%. The chain couples TRBV10-3 to TRBJ1-1; the match to TRBD1 covers 8 bases. The receptor comes from a woman in her 30s who had recovered from COVID-19. The specimen was PBMCs or T cells enriched from blood (not recorded which). CDR3 loop: CAISAGTGRTEAFF. In nucleotides, the CDR3 is TGTGCCATCAGTGCCGGGACAGGAAGGACTGAAGCTTTCTTT.